Below, one T cell receptor (beta chain) is given with its context. This entry comes from a study of blood T cell repertoires in COVID-19. Here immunoSEQ multiplex PCR was the method, and the copy in TCRdb shows in-frame clones only, minus some. The sample has tens of thousands of clones, approximately 90% seen once; the top ten hold just under 8.5%. Per germline, CDR1 LNHDA and CDR2 SQIVND (reference sequence). The CDR3 is 15 amino acids. Trimming cost V 4 bases and J 5 bases, with 17 bases left between them. The sequencing sample was made of peripheral blood. The rearrangement joins TRBV19 to TRBJ2-5; D might be TRBD2 (6 bases). The TCR sequence derives from a human donor with active COVID-19. The donor label of this sample is uncertain. CDR3 loop: CASSNPGGVWETQYF. CDR3 sequence (DNA): TGTGCCAGTAGTAACCCTGGAGGGGTTTGGGAGACCCAGTACTTC. Supplemented by reference TRBV19 and TRBJ2-5, the full variable domain reads DGGITQSPKYLFRKEGQNVTLSCEQNLNHDAMYWYRQDPGQGLRLIYYSQIVNDFQKGDIAEGYSVSREKKESFPLTVTSAQKNPTAFYLCASSNPGGVWETQYFGPGTRLLVL.